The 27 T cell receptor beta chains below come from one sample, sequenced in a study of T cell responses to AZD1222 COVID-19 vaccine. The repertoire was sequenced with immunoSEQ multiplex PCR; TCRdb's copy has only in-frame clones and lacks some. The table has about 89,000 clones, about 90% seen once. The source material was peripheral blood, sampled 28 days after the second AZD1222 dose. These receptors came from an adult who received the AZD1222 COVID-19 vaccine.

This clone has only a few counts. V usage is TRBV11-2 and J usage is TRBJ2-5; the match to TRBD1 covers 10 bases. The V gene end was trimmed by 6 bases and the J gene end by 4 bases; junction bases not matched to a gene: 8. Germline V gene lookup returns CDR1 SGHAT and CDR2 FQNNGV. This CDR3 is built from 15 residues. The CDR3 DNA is TGTGCCAGCAGTCACCGGACAGGGGGGACAGAGACCCAGTACTTC. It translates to CASSHRTGGTETQYF.

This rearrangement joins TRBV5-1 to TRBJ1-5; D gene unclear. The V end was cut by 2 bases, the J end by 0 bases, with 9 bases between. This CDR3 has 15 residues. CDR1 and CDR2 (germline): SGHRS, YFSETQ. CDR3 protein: CASSFGANSNQPQHF. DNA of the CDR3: TGCGCCAGCAGCTTTGGAGCAAATAGCAATCAGCCCCAGCATTTT.

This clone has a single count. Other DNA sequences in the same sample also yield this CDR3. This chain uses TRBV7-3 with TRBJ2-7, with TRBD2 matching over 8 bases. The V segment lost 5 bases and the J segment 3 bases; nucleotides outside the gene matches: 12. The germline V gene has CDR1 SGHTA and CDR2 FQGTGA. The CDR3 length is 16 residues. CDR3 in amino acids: CASSRRGGGGNYEQYF. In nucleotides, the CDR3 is TGTGCCAGCAGCCGAAGGGGGGGCGGGGGGAACTACGAGCAGTACTTC.

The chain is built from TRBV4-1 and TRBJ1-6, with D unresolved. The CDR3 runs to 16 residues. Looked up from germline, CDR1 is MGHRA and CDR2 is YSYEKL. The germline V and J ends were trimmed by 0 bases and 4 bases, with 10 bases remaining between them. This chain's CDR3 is CASSQDPGFYNSPLHF. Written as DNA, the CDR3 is TGCGCCAGCAGCCAAGATCCGGGTTTTTATAATTCACCCCTCCACTTT.

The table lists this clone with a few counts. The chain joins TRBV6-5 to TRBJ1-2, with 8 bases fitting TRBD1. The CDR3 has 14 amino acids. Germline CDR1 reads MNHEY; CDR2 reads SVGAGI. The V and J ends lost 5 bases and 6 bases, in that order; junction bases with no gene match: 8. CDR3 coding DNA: TGTGCCAGCAGTCGGACAGGGTTAGGGGATGGCTACACCTTC. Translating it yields CASSRTGLGDGYTF.

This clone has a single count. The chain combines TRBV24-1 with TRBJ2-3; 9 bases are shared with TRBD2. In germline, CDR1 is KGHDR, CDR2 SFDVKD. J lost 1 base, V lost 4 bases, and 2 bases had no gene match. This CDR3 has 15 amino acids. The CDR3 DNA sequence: TGTGCCACCAGTGAAGTAGCGGGGGGCACAGATACGCAGTATTTT. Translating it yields CATSEVAGGTDTQYF.

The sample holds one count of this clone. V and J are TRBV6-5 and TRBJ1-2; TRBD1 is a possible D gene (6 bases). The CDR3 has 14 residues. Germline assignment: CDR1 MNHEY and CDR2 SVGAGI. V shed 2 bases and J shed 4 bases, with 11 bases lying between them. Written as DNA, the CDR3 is TGTGCCAGCAGTTACCAGGGGCGCGGCTATGGCTACACCTTC. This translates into CASSYQGRGYGYTF.

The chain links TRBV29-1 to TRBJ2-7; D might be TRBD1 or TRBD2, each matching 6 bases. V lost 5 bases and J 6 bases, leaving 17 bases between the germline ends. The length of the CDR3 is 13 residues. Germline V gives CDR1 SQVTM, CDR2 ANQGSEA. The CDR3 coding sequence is TGCAGCGTTCCCACCGGGGGCTTTGGCGAGCAGTACTTC. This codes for CSVPTGGFGEQYF.

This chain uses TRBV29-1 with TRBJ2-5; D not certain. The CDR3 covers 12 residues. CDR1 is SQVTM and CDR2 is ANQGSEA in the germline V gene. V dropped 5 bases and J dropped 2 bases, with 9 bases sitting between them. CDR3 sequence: CSVFGLQETQYF. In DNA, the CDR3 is TGCAGCGTTTTCGGGCTTCAAGAGACCCAGTACTTC. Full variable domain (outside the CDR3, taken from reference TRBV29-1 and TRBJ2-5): SAVISQKPSRDICQRGTSLTIQCQVDSQVTMMFWYRQQPGQSLTLIATANQGSEATYESGFVIDKFPISRPNLTFSTLTVSNMSPEDSSIYLCSVFGLQETQYFGPGTRLLVL.

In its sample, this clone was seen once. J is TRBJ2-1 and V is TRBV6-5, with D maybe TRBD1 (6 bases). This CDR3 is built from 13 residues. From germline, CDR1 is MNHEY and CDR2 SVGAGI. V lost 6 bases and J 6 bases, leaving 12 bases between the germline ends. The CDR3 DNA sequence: TGTGCCAGCAGCGGACAGAGGTTCAATGAGCAGTTCTTC. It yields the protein CASSGQRFNEQFF.

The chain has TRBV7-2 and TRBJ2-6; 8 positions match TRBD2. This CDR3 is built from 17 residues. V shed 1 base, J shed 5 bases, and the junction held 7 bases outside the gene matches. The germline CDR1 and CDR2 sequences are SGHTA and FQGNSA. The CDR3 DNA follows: TGTGCCAGCAGCTTAGGGGGGACTAGTTCACGGGCCAACGTCCTGACTTTC. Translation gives CASSLGGTSSRANVLTF. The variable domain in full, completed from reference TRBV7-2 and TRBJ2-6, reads GAGVSQSPSNKVTEKGKDVELRCDPISGHTALYWYRQSLGQGLEFLIYFQGNSAPDKSGLPSDRFSAERTGGSVSTLTIQRTQQEDSAVYLCASSLGGTSSRANVLTFGAGSRLTVL.

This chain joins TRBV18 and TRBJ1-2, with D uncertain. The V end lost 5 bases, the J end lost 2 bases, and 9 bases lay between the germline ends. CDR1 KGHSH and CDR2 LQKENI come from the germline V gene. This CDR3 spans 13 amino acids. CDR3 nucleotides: TGTGCCAGCTCATCGGGGAGCAACTATGGCTACACCTTC. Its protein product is CASSSGSNYGYTF.

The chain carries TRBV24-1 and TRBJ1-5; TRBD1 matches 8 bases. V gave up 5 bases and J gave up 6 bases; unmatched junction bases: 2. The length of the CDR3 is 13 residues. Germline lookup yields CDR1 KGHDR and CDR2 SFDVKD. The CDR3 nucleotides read TGTGCCACCAGTGTCGGGACAGGTCAGCCCCAGCATTTT. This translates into CATSVGTGQPQHF.

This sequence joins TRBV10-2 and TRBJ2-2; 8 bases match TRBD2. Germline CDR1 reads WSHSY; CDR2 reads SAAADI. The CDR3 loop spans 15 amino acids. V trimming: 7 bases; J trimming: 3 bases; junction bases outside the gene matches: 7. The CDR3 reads CASTLVGRDTGELFF. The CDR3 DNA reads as TGCGCCAGCACCCTGGTCGGGAGGGACACCGGGGAGCTGTTTTTT.

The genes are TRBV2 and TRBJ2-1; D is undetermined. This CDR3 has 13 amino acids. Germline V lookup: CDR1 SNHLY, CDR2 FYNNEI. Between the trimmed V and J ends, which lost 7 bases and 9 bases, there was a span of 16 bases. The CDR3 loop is CASTIDQDREQFF. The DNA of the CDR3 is TGTGCCAGCACCATAGACCAGGATCGTGAGCAGTTCTTC.

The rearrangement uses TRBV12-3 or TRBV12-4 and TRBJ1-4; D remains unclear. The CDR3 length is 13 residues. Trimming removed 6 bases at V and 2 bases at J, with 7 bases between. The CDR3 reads CASSGNTNEKLFF. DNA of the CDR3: TGTGCCAGCAGCGGAAACACTAATGAAAAACTGTTTTTT.

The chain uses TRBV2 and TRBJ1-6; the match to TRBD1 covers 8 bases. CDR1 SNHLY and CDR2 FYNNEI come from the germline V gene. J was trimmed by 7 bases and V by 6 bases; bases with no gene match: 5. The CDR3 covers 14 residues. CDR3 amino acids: CASRYGTGNSPLHF. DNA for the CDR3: TGTGCCAGCAGGTACGGGACAGGAAATTCACCCCTCCACTTT.

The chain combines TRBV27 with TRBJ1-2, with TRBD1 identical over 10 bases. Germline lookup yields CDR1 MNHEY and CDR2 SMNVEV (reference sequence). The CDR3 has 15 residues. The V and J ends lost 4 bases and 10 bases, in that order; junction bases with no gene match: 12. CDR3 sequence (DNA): TGTGCCAGCAGTTCCCCGGGACAGGGGAGAGCGTACTACACCTTC. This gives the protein CASSSPGQGRAYYTF.

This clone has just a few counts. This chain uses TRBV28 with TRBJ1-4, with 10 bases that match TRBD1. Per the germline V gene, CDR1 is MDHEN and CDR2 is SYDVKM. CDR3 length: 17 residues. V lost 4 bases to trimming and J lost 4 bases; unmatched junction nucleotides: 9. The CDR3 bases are TGTGCCAGCAGTTCCAAAGACAGGGGGCTTTTTAATGAAAAACTGTTTTTT. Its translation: CASSSKDRGLFNEKLFF.

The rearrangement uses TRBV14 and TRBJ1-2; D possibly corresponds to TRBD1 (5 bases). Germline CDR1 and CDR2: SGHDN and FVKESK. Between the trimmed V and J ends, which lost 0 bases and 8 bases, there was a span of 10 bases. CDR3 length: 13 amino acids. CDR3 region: CASSQDPKGGYTF. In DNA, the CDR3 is TGTGCCAGCAGCCAAGATCCGAAGGGGGGCTACACCTTC.

CDR3 sequence (DNA): TGCAGCTCTACTTGGGGGCCTGGGGGTGAGCAGTTCTTC. The encoded protein is CSSTWGPGGEQFF. V is TRBV29-1 and J is TRBJ2-1, with a possible D match to TRBD1 (6 bases). The germline gives CDR1 SQVTM, CDR2 ANQGSEA. CDR3 length: 13 amino acids. V lost 8 bases to trimming and J lost 9 bases, with 20 bases between them.

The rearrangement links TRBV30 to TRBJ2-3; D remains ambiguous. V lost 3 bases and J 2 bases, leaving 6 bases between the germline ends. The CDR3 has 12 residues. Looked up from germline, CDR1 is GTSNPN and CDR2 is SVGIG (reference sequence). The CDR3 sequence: CAWSHATDTQYF. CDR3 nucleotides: TGTGCCTGGAGCCACGCCACAGATACGCAGTATTTT.

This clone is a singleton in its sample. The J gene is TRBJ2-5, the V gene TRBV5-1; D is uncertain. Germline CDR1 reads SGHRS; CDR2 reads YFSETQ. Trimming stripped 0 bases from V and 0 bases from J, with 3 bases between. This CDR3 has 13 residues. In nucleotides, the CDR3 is TGCGCCAGCAGCTTGGCCAACCAAGAGACCCAGTACTTC. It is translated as CASSLANQETQYF.

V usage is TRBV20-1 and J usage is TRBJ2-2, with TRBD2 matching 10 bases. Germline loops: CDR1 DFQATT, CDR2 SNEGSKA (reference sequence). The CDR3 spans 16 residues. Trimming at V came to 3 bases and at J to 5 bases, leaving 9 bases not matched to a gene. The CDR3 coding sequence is TGCAGTGCTAGTAGCCTAGCGGGAGCAAGGACCGGGGAGCTGTTTTTT. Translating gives CSASSLAGARTGELFF.

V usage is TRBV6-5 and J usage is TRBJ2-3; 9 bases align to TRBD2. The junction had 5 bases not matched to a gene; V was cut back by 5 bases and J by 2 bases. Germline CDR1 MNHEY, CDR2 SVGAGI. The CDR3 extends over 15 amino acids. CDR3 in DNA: TGTGCCAGCAGTCAGCTAGCGGGGCACACAGATACGCAGTATTTT. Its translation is CASSQLAGHTDTQYF.

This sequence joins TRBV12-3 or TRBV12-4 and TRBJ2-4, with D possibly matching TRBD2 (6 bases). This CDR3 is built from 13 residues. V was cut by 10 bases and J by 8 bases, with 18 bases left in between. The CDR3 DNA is TGTGCCATCGGGGACTTTGGGGAGTACATTCAGTACTTC. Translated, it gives CAIGDFGEYIQYF.

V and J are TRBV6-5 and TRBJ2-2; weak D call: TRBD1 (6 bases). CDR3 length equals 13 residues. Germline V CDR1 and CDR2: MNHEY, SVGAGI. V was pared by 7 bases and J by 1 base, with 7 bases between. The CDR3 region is CASTGVNTGELFF. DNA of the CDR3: TGTGCCAGCACAGGGGTGAACACCGGGGAGCTGTTTTTT.